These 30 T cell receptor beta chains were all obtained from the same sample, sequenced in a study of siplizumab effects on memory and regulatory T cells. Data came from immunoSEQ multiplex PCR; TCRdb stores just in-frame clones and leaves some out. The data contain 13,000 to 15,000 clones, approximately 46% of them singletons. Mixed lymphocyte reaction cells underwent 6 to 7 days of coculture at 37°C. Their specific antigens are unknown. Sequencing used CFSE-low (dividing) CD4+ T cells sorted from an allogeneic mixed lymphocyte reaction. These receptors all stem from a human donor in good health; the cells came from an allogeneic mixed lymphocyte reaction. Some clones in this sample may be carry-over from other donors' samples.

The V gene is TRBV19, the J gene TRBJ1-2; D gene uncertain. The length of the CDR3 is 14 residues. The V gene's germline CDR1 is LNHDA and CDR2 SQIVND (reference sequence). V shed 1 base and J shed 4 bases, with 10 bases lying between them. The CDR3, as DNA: TGTGCCAGTAGTATAGTTTGGACGGTCTATGGCTACACCTTC. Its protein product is CASSIVWTVYGYTF.

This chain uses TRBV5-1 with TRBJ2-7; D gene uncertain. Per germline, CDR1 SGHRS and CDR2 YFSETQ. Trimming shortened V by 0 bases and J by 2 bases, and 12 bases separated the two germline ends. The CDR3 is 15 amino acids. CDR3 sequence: CASSLANYRAYEQYF. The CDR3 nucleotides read TGCGCCAGCAGCTTGGCCAATTACCGCGCCTACGAGCAGTACTTC. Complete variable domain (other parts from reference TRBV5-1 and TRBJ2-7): KAGVTQTPRYLIKTRGQQVTLSCSPISGHRSVSWYQQTPGQGLQFLFEYFSETQRNKGNFPGRFSGRQFSNSRSEMNVSTLELGDSALYLCASSLANYRAYEQYFGPGTRLTVT.

CDR3 nucleotide sequence: TGTGCCCAGCTTCGAGCGGGAGGGCCCCAAGAGACCCAGTACTTC. Amino acid sequence: CAQLRAGGPQETQYF. V is TRBV9 and J is TRBJ2-5; 10 nucleotides line up with TRBD2. The CDR3 extends over 15 amino acids. V dropped 10 bases and J dropped 1; count of bases not matched to a gene: 10. Looked up from germline, CDR1 is SGDLS and CDR2 is YYNGEE.

CDR3 amino acids: CASSLAEEQYF. The CDR3, as DNA: TGTGCCAGCAGCTTAGCTGAAGAGCAGTACTTC. The rearrangement joins TRBV7-9 to TRBJ2-7; D is ambiguous. CDR1 is SEHNR and CDR2 is FQNEAQ in the germline V gene (reference sequence). V lost 0 bases to trimming and J lost 7 bases, with 4 bases between them. There are 11 residues in the CDR3.

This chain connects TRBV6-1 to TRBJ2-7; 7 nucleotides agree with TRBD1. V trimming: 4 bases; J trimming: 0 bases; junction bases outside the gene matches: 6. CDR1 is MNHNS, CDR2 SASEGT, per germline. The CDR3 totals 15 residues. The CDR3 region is CASSVFWDSSYEQYF. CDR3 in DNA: TGTGCCAGCAGTGTATTTTGGGACAGCTCCTACGAGCAGTACTTC.

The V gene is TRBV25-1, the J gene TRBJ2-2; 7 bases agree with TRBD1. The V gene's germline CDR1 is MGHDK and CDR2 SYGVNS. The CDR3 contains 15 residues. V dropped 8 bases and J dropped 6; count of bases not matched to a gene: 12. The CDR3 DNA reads TGTGCCAGCGCCCAAACAACCCAGGGGGCCGGGGAGCTGTTTTTT. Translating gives CASAQTTQGAGELFF.

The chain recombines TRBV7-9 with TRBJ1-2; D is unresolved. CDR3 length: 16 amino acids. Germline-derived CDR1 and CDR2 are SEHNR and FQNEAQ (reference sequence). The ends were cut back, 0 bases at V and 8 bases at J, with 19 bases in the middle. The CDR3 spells CASSLAGGSSGGGYTF. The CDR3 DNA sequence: TGTGCCAGCAGCTTAGCGGGTGGCAGTTCAGGTGGGGGCTACACCTTC.

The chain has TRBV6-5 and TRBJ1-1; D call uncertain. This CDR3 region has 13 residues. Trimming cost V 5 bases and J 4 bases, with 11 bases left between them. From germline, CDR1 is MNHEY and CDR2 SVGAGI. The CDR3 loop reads CASSASYGTEAFF. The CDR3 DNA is TGTGCCAGCAGTGCTTCGTACGGCACTGAAGCTTTCTTT.

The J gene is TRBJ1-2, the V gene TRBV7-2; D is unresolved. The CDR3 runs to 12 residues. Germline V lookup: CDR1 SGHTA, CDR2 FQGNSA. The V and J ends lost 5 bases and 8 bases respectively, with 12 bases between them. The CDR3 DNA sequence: TGTGCCAGCAGCACCGTGGGCGGGGGCTACACCTTC. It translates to CASSTVGGGYTF.

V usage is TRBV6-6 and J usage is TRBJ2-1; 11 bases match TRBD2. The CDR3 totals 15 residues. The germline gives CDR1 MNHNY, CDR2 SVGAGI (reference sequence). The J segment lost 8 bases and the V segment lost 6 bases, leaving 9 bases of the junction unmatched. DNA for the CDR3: TGTGCCAGCAGACCATCTAGCGGGAGGCGGGATGAGCAGTTCTTC. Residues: CASRPSSGRRDEQFF.

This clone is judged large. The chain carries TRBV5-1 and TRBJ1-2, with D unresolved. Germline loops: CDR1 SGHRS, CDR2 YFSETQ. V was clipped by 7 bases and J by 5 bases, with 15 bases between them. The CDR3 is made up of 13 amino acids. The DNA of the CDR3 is TGCGCCAGCTCTTTAGGAGGCGGGTATGGCTACACCTTC. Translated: CASSLGGGYGYTF.

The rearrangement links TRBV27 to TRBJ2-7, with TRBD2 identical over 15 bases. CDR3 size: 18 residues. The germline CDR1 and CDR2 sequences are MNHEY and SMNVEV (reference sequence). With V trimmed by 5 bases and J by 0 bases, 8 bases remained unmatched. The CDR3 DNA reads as TGTGCCAGCAGTCCCCGGACTAGCGGGAGGGTAAGCTCCTACGAGCAGTACTTC. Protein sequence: CASSPRTSGRVSSYEQYF.

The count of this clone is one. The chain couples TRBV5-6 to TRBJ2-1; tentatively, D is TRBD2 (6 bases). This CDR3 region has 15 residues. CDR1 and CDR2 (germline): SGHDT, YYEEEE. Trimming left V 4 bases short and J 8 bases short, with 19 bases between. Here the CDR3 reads CASSPEGWSDYEQFF. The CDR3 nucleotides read TGTGCCAGCAGCCCGGAGGGGTGGTCGGACTATGAGCAGTTCTTC.

The CDR3 sequence is CASSLTSRGTQYF. The CDR3 DNA is TGTGCCAGCAGTTTAACTAGCCGGGGGACCCAGTACTTC. This chain links TRBV27 with TRBJ2-5; D is possibly TRBD2 (6 bases). CDR3 length equals 13 residues. Trimming took 2 bases from V and 7 from J, leaving 11 bases between them. Germline loops: CDR1 MNHEY, CDR2 SMNVEV (reference sequence).

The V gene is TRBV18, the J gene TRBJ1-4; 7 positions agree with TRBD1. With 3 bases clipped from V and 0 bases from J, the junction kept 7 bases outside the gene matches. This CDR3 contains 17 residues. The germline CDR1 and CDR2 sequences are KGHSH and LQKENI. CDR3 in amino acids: CASSPGQTYATNEKLFF. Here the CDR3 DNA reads TGTGCCAGCTCACCGGGACAGACGTATGCAACTAATGAAAAACTGTTTTTT. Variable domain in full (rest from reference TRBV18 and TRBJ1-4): NAGVMQNPRHLVRRRGQEARLRCSPMKGHSHVYWYRQLPEEGLKFMVYLQKENIIDESGMPKERFSAEFPKEGPSILRIQQVVRGDSAAYFCASSPGQTYATNEKLFFGSGTQLSVL.

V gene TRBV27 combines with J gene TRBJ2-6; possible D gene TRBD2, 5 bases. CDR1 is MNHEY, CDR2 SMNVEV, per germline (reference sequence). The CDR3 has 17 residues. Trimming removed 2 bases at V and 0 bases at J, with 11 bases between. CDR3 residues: CASSLEGYSSGANVLTF. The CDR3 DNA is TGTGCCAGCAGTTTAGAGGGATACAGCTCTGGGGCCAACGTCCTGACTTTC.

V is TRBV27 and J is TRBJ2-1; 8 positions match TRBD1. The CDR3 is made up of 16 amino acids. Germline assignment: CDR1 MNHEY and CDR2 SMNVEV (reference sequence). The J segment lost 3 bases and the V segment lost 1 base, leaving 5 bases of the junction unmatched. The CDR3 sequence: CASSLLQGVGYNEQFF. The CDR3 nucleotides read TGTGCCAGCAGTTTATTACAGGGGGTTGGCTACAATGAGCAGTTCTTC.

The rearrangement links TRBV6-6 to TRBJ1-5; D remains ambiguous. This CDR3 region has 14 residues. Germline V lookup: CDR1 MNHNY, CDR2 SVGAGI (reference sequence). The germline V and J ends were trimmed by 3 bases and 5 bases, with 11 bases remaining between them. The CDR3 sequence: CASSYSGSYQPQHF. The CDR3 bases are TGTGCCAGCAGTTATTCGGGCAGCTATCAGCCCCAGCATTTT.

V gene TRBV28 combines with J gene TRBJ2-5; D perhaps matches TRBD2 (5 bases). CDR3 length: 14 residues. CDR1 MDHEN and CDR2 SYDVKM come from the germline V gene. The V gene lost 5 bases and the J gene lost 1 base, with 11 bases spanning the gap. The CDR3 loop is CASSRTRTQETQYF. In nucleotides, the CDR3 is TGTGCCAGCAGTCGTACTAGAACCCAAGAGACCCAGTACTTC.

The CDR3 DNA reads as TGTGCCAGCAGCCCAGGGTTAATGAACACTGAAGCTTTCTTT. Translated, it gives CASSPGLMNTEAFF. The chain has TRBV5-4 and TRBJ1-1; perhaps TRBD1 as D (5 bases). The CDR3 has 14 residues. V was shortened by 4 bases and J by 0 bases, with 10 bases between the two germline ends. Per the germline V gene, CDR1 is SGHNT and CDR2 is YYREEE (reference sequence).

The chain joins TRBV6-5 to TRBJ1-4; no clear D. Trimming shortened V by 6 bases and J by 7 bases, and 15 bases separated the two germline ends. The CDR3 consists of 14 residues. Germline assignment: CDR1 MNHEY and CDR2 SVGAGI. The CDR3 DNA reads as TGTGCCAGCAGCCAGACCTGGTCTGGTGAAAAACTGTTTTTT. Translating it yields CASSQTWSGEKLFF.

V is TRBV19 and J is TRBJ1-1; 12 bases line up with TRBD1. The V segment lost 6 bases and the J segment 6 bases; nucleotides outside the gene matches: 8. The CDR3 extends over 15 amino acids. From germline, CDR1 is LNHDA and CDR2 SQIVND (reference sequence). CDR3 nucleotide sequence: TGTGCCAGTAGGGGACAGGGGGCGAGGGCTTCTGAAGCTTTCTTT. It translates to CASRGQGARASEAFF.

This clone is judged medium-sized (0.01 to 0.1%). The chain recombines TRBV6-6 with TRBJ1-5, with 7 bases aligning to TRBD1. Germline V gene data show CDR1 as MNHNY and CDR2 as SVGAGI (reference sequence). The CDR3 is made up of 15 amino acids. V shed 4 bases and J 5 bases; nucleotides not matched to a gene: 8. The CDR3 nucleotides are TGTGCCAGCAGTTTCCGACAGGGAAGGGATCAGCCCCAGCATTTT. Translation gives CASSFRQGRDQPQHF.

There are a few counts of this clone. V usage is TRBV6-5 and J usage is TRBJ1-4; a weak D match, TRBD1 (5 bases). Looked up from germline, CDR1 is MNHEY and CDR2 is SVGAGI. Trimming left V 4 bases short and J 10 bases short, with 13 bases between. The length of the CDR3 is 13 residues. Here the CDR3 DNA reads TGTGCCAGCAGTTCAGGGTCAGTCCGAAAACTGTTTTTT. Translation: CASSSGSVRKLFF.

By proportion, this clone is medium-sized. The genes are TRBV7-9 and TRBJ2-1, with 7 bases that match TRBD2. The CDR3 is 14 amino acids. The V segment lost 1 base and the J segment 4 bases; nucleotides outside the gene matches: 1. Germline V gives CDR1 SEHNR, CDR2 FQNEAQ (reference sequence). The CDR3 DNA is TGTGCCAGCAGCTTAGAAGCGGGATACAATGAGCAGTTCTTC. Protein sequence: CASSLEAGYNEQFF.

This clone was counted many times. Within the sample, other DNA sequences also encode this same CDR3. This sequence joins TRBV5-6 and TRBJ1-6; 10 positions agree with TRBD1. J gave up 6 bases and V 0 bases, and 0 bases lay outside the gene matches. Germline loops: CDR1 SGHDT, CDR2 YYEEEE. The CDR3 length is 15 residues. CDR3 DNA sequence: TGTGCCAGCAGCTTGGGACAGGGGGCTAATTCACCCCTCCACTTT. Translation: CASSLGQGANSPLHF.

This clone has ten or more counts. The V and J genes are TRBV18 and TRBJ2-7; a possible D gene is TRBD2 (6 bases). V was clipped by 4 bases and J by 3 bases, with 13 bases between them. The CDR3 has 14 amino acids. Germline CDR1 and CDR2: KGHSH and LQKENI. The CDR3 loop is CASSLSRRGYEQYF. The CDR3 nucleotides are TGTGCCAGCTCACTAAGCAGGAGGGGCTACGAGCAGTACTTC.

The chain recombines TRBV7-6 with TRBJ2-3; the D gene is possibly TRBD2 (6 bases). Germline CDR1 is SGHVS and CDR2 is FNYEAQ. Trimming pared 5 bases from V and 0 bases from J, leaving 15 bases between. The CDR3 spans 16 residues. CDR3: CASSPAGRESTDTQYF. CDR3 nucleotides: TGTGCCAGCAGCCCTGCAGGGCGGGAAAGCACAGATACGCAGTATTTT.

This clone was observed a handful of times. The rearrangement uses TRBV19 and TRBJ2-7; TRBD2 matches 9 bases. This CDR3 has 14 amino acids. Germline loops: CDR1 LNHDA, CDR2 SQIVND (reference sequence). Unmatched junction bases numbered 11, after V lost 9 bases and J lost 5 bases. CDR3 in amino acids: CASSGLARANEQYF. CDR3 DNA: TGTGCCAGCTCCGGACTAGCGCGAGCTAACGAGCAGTACTTC.

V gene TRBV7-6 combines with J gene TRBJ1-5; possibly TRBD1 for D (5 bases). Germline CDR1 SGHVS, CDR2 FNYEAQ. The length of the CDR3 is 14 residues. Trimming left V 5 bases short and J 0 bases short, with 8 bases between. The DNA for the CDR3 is TGTGCCAGCAGCGCGACAGATAGCAATCAGCCCCAGCATTTT. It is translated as CASSATDSNQPQHF.